A single sample is the source of the 17 T cell receptor beta chains below, sequenced in a study of tumor and adjacent non-tumor tissue in lung cancer. Three rounds of nested PCR, following a modified ARM-PCR protocol, produced the TCRbeta library. TCRdb reprocessed the multiplex PCR reads with MiXCR, giving one entry per CDR3 protein. This sample has 60,000 to 80,000 distinct CDR3 sequences, with around two thirds found just once. This sample's RNA came from whole unsorted tissue. The normal lung tissue was taken more than 3 cm from the tumor edge. Sequencing was done on a sample of distant non-tumor lung tissue. The origin of the receptors is a woman in her 50s with non-small cell lung cancer.

This sequence joins TRBV11-2 and TRBJ2-7, with 8 bases that match TRBD2. The germline CDR1 and CDR2 sequences are SGHAT and FQNNGV. Losses at the gene ends were 5 bases for V and 3 bases for J; bases not matched to a gene: 9. This CDR3 spans 15 amino acids. The CDR3 nucleotides are TGTGCCAGCAGCCGCACAAATAGCGGGAACTACGAGCAGTACTTC. Translated, it gives CASSRTNSGNYEQYF. The whole variable domain, remainder taken from reference TRBV11-2 and TRBJ2-7, is EAGVAQSPRYKIIEKRQSVAFWCNPISGHATLYWYQQILGQGPKLLIQFQNNGVVDDSQLPKDRFSAERLKGVDSTLKIQPAKLEDSAVYLCASSRTNSGNYEQYFGPGTRLTVT.

With regard to this clonotype: This clone may be a read error of a much larger clone one base away. This chain joins TRBV6-2 or TRBV6-3 and TRBJ2-4, with a tentative D call TRBD2 (5 bases). Trimming removed 5 bases at V and 10 bases at J, with 9 bases between. This CDR3 spans 11 amino acids. CDR1 MNHEY and CDR2 SVGEGT come from the germline V gene. Here the CDR3 DNA reads TGTGCCAGCAGTCGGGGTCAAATTCAGTACTTC. It translates to CASSRGQIQYF.

The chain employs TRBV11-2 and TRBJ2-5; D call uncertain. Deletions cut 8 bases from V and 4 bases from J, with 14 bases between. This CDR3 spans 13 amino acids. Germline V CDR1 and CDR2: SGHAT, FQNNGV. CDR3 residues: CASDDGYRETQYF. CDR3 DNA: TGTGCCAGCGACGACGGTTACAGAGAGACCCAGTACTTC.

This clonotype was observed a single time. Given the absence of the conserved phenylalanine or tryptophan at the CDR3 end, a read error is likely. The limits of the CDR3 on the DNA are not certain, so only TCRdb's listed CDR3 is given. This chain joins TRBV24-1 and TRBJ2-2; the table names TRBD2, a call not compared with the DNA. Germline loops: CDR1 KGHDR, CDR2 SFDVKD. 20 amino acids form the CDR3, both terminal residues included. The chain's CDR3 is CATSDPVNRLAGEVTGERFY.

This clonotype has a handful of counts. This clone may be a read error of a much larger clone one base away. The gene calls are TRBV20-1 and TRBJ2-3; perhaps TRBD1 as D (6 bases). Trimming took off 2 bases at V and 2 bases at J, with 23 bases between the two ends. CDR1 and CDR2 from the germline V gene are DFQATT and SNEGSKA (reference sequence). The CDR3 sequence is 18 residues long. As DNA, the CDR3 is TGCAGTGCTAGAATACTACGAAGGGCGATGGGGGCCACAGATACGCAGTATTTT. Encoded protein: CSARILRRAMGATDTQYF.

To note about this clonotype: A much larger clone lies one base from this, so it may be a read error. The chain uses TRBV20-1 and TRBJ2-2; a possible D gene is TRBD2 (6 bases). CDR1 is DFQATT, CDR2 SNEGSKA, per germline (reference sequence). The CDR3 is made up of 15 amino acids. CDR3 nucleotides: TGCACTGCTAGAGCGGGTATTGAGAGCACCGGGGAGCTGTTTTTT. This encodes CTARAGIESTGELFF.

Worth noting for this clonotype: The CDR3 carries no conserved terminal phenylalanine or tryptophan, so it likely arises from a read error. This chain uses TRBV10-3 with TRBJ2-6; 8 positions match TRBD1. This CDR3 has 16 amino acids. V lost 5 bases to trimming and J lost 4 bases; unmatched junction nucleotides: 7. Germline V gene lookup returns CDR1 ENHRY and CDR2 SYGVKD. CDR3 loop: CAISPRTGTGANVLTS. As DNA, the CDR3 is TGTGCCATCAGTCCCCGGACAGGGACCGGGGCCAACGTCCTGACTTCC.

This clonotype came up a few times. This may be a read error: a much more frequent sequence differs by one nucleotide. The chain joins TRBV4-2 to TRBJ2-7; TRBD2 agrees at 10 bases. The CDR3 contains 15 residues. The V gene's germline CDR1 is LGHNA and CDR2 YNFKEQ. CDR3 residues: CASSQRTSGTYERYF. For the CDR3, the DNA is TGTGCCAGCAGCCAACGGACTAGCGGTACCTACGAGCGGTACTTC.

Notes on this clonotype: The junction departs from germline at one end; a sequencing error may be responsible. The CDR3 region is CARSLETSLYEQFF. The CDR3 DNA reads TGTGCCAGAAGTTTGGAGACTAGCTTGTATGAACAGTTCTTC. The rearrangement links TRBV12-3 or TRBV12-4 to TRBJ2-1; 7 bases fit TRBD2. This CDR3 has 14 amino acids.

As concerns this clonotype: An end of the junction differs from the germline gene, which may be a read error. The chain couples TRBV6-1 to TRBJ1-1; 7 bases are shared with TRBD1. Germline values: CDR1 MNHNS, CDR2 SASEGT. This CDR3 has 15 amino acids. As DNA, the CDR3 is TGTACCAGCAGTATAGGACAGGTTGTAGGCGCTGAAGCTTTCTTT. Its translation: CTSSIGQVVGAEAFF.

Details on this clonotype: The missing conserved phenylalanine or tryptophan at the end of this CDR3 makes a read error likely. The J gene is TRBJ2-5, the V gene TRBV12-3 or TRBV12-4; D unresolved. The CDR3 has 13 amino acids. CDR3 sequence reads: CASSLSPQENQYL. The CDR3 coding sequence is TGTGCCAGCAGTTTGTCACCACAAGAGAACCAGTACTTA.

As to this clonotype: A read error is possible here, since a much larger clone lies one base away. J is TRBJ2-7 and V is TRBV6-5; no definite D call. The CDR3 loop spans 14 amino acids. Germline CDR1 MNHEY, CDR2 SVGAGI. Here the CDR3 reads CVSSRSVSSYEQHF. DNA for the CDR3: TGTGTCAGCAGTCGGAGCGTAAGCTCCTACGAGCAGCACTTC.

In regard to this clonotype: Here the CDR3 omits its conserved ending phenylalanine or tryptophan, so a read error is the likely source. The chain has TRBV11-2 and TRBJ2-7, with 9 bases aligning to TRBD1. V was pared by 6 bases and J by 2 bases, with 8 bases of the junction left unmatched. Germline assignment: CDR1 SGHAT and CDR2 FQNNGV. This CDR3 contains 15 residues. The CDR3 coding sequence is TGTGCCAGCAGGTTCTGGACAGGGGTTACCTACGAGCAGTACCCC. Translated: CASRFWTGVTYEQYP.

This clonotype has only a few counts. V usage is TRBV20-1 and J usage is TRBJ2-3; TRBD2 matches 11 bases. J lost 8 bases, V lost 8 bases, and 15 bases had no gene match. This CDR3 has 15 residues. Looked up from germline, CDR1 is DFQATT and CDR2 is SNEGSKA (reference sequence). The CDR3 region is CSPAKGTSGSGTQYF. DNA for the CDR3: TGCAGTCCTGCCAAGGGGACTAGCGGAAGTGGTACGCAGTATTTT.

At least ten counts were recorded for this clonotype. The chain joins TRBV13 to TRBJ1-2, with a possible D match to TRBD1 (6 bases). The CDR3 has 13 residues. The V gene's germline CDR1 is PRHDT and CDR2 FYEKMQ (reference sequence). With 5 bases removed from V and 8 bases from J, the gap between germline ends came to 15 bases. The CDR3 sequence is CASSRDMNRGYTF. DNA for the CDR3: TGTGCCAGCAGCCGGGACATGAATCGGGGCTACACCTTC.

Worth noting for this clonotype: The CDR3 carries no conserved terminal phenylalanine or tryptophan, so it likely arises from a read error. The limits of the CDR3 on the DNA are not certain, so only TCRdb's listed CDR3 is given. This chain joins TRBV6-1 and TRBJ2-4; the table's D call, TRBD1, was not checked against the DNA. The CDR3 is 15 amino acids long, termini counted. From germline, CDR1 is MNHNS and CDR2 SASEGT. CDR3 amino acids: CASSKGSGQINIQYL.

This clonotype was counted at least ten times. The junction shows a germline mismatch at one end, possibly a read error. The chain uses TRBV10-3 and TRBJ2-3; D is possibly TRBD1 (5 bases). The CDR3 is 15 amino acids. Germline V CDR1 and CDR2: ENHRY, SYGVKD. The CDR3 bases are TGTGCCACCAGTACAGGAGAAACTAGCACAGATACGCAGTATTTT. Translating gives CATSTGETSTDTQYF.